This TCR beta chain was documented in a study of identical twins (dated by TCRdb to the mid-2010s). Context from the whole study: To test whether fetal clonotypes persist, this study deep-sequenced TCR alpha and beta repertoires from monozygotic twins, from unrelated adults of various ages, and from cord blood. To rule out contamination, replicate twin experiments were performed at different times with different library preparation protocols.

Libraries were prepared through 5' RACE. Reads for this sample came from an Illumina HiSeq 2000. A universal primer binding site was introduced by template switching, and a unique molecular identifier was present in the final cDNA, enabling accurate counting of TCR cDNA molecules. Specific primers in the conserved constant-segment region were used to synthesize first-strand cDNA for the TCR alpha and beta chains. Each cDNA library was double barcoded, with a SMART-Mk sample barcode plus Illumina barcodes, to control for contamination. TruSeq adapter sequences along with Illumina sample barcodes were introduced in two successive PCR steps. TCR alpha and beta cDNA libraries were sequenced on the Illumina HiSeq platform with custom primers. In the source study's methods: Unique molecular identifiers were extracted from raw reads with MiGEC, and CDR3 positions were determined with MiXCR. Recombination models were inferred per individual with the repgenHMM and IGoR tools using an EM algorithm. Shared clonotype analysis was performed with the tcR package in R, normalizing sharing by the product of cloneset sizes. Out-of-frame nonproductive sequences were analyzed to study raw recombination free of thymic and clonal selection effects. The public reads were reprocessed in TCRdb via fastp at Q25 and MiXCR, keeping in-frame beta chains. Rows matching on CDR3 protein sequence are summarized as one entry with the most common DNA and genes. None of the V and J calls come from the authors' own analysis; TCRdb made them. In all, the sample holds a few hundred thousand distinct CDR3 sequences, and 15% of those were seen once. Less than 0.5% of the sample goes to the ten largest clones.

On this clonotype itself: Its antigen remains unidentified. Base qualities were left out, and no much larger clone turns up one base away.

All donors were healthy Caucasians. Three pairs of female monozygotic twins, all aged about 18 to 29 years, made up the twin cohort. Positive isolation kits from Invitrogen were used to isolate CD4+ and CD8+ T cell populations. Study-wide findings and limitations: The excess sharing between twins in beta out-of-frame sequences was weaker because fewer shared sequences reduced the signal-to-noise ratio. Abundant cord blood beta clonotypes carried fewer insertions; young adult naive repertoires showed a weaker similar trend, while memory repertoires showed none. In monozygotic twins, recombination models systematically underestimated out-of-frame TCR alpha sharing, but the models matched the sharing seen between unrelated individuals. Because the same donors could not be followed over many years, the conclusions relied on cross-sectional statistical analysis. Compared with coincidental sharing between unrelated individuals, out-of-frame TCR alpha sequences shared between twins showed an excess of sequences with low generation probability. Invariant T cells such as MAIT and iNKT could partly confound zero-insertion analyses, although diverse VJ usage argued against such confounding for most clonotypes.

The junction carries 12 bases between V and J, which are trimmed by 5 bases and 1 base respectively. CDR1 and CDR2 (SGHRS, YFSETQ) derive from the germline V gene. The CDR3 spans 15 residues, from the cysteine through the phenylalanine. Just CDR3 DNA is preserved here, 45 bases in frame from base 1. These sequences were also reported in another study, on yellow fever vaccine responses in identical twins. As described in the second report: The T cell response to vaccination in identical twins was reported by the authors to appear partly convergent and partly personalized. In the study, vaccine-responding T cell clones were precisely tracked in identical twins.

The chain is encoded by TRBV5-1 joined to TRBJ2-2, and TRBD1 may be the D gene, going by 6 matching bases. The receptor's source is a woman in her late teens or twenties in good health. The sample taken for sequencing was CD4+ T cells sorted from blood. The nucleotide sequence reads as follows: TGCGCCAGCAGTAGGGGGACGATGAACACCGGGGAGCTGTTTTTT. This sequence encodes CASSRGTMNTGELFF.